The table lists the clone carrying this TCR beta chain with many counts. The antigen is undetermined. Unique molecular identifiers were incorporated during preparation of the TCRbeta library. TCRdb itself ran the PCR reads through MiXCR, one entry per CDR3 protein. There are around 450,000 distinct CDR3 sequences in the sample; under 20% occur only once, and just under 30% lies in the top ten. This record comes from a study of T-cell reconstitution after alpha-beta-depleted transplantation in children. Study-level results: Surviving recipient cells, namely T cells and thymic progenitors, were the source of high day-60 TCRbeta diversity in some patients. A year post-transplant, T-cell counts and diversity derived mostly from newly produced T cells. Several hundred expanded graft clones reportedly were the source of alpha-beta T cells about two months after transplant.

V dropped 1 base and J dropped 3 bases, with 8 bases sitting between them. Germline V gene lookup returns CDR1 SGHNT and CDR2 YYREEE (reference sequence). The CDR3 spans 13 residues. The chain has TRBV5-4 and TRBJ2-7; maybe TRBD1 (5 bases). The receptor's source is a boy younger than two who had a stem cell transplant for Wiskott-Aldrich syndrome, so the T cells may come from the graft donor. The starting material was PBMCs, mostly from graft donor cells, obtained 360 days after TCRalphabeta/CD19-depleted stem cell transplant. As DNA, the CDR3 is TGTGCCAGCAGCTTGAGGGGCCGCTACGAGCAGTACTTC. This translates into CASSLRGRYEQYF. The whole variable domain, filled in from reference TRBV5-4 and TRBJ2-7, reads ETGVTQSPTHLIKTRGQQVTLRCSSQSGHNTVSWYQQALGQGPQFIFQYYREEENGRGNFPPRFSGLQFPNYSSELNVNALELDDSALYLCASSLRGRYEQYFGPGTRLTVT.